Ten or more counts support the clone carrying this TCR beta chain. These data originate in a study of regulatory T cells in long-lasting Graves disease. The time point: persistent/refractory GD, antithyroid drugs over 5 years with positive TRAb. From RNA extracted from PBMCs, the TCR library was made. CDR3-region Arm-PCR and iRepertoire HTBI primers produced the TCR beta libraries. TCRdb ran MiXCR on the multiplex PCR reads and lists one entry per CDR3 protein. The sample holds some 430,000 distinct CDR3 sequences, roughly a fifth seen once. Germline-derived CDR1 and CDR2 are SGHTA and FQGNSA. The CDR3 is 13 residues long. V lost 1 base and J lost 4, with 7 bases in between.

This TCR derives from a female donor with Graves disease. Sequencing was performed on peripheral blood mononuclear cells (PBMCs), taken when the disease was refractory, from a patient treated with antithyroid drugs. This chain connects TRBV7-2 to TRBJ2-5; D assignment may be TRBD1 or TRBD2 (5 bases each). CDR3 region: CASSLVGTETQYF. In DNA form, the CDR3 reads TGTGCCAGCAGCTTAGTCGGGACAGAGACCCAGTACTTC.